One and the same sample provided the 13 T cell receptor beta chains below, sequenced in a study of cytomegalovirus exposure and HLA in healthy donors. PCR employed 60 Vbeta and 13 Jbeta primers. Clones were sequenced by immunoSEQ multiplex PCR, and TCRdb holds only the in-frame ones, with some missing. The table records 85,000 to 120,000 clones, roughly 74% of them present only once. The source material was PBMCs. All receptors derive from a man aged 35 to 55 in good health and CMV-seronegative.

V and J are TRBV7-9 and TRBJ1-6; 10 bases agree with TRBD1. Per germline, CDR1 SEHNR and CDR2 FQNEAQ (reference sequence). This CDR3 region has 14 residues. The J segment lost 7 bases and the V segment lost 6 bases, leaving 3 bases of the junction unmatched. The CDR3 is CASRSDRGNSPLHF. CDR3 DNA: TGTGCCAGCAGATCGGACAGGGGGAATTCACCCCTCCACTTT.

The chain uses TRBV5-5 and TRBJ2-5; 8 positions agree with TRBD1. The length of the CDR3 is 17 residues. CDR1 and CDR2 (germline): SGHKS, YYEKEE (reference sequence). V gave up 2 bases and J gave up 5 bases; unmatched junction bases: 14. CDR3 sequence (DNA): TGTGCCAGCAGCTTTGGACAGGGCGGGCCTTTAGGGGAGACCCAGTACTTC. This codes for CASSFGQGGPLGETQYF.

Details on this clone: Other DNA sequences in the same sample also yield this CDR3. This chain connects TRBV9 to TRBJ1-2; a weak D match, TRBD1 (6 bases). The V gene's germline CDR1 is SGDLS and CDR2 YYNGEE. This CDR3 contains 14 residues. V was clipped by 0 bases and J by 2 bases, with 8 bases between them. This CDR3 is CASSVDQGNYGYTF. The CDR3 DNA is TGTGCCAGCAGCGTAGACCAGGGGAACTATGGCTACACCTTC.

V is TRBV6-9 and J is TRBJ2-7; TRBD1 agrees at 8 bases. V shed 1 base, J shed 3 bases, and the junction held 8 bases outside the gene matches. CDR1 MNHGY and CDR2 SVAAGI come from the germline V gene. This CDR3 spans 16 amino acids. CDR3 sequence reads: CASSYWTGTGYYEQYF. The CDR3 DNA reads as TGTGCCAGCAGTTATTGGACGGGGACAGGCTACTACGAGCAGTACTTC.

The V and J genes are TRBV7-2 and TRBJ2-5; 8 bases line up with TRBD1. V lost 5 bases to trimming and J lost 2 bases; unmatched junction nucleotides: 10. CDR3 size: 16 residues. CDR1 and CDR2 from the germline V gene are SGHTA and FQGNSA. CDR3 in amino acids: CASSPQGTGRQETQYF. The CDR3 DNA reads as TGTGCCAGCAGCCCGCAAGGGACAGGTAGACAAGAGACCCAGTACTTC.

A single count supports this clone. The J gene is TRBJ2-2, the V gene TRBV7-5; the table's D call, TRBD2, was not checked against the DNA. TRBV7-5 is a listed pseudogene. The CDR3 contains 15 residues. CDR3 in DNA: TGTGCCAGAAGGACGCGGGGGGGTGCGACCGGGGAGCTGTTTTTT. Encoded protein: CARRTRGGATGELFF.

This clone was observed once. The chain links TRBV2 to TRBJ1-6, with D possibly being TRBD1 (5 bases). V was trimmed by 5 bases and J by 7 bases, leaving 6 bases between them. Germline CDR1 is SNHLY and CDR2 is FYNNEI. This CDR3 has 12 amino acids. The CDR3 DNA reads TGTGCCAGCAGTAACAGGAATTCACCCCTCCACTTT. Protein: CASSNRNSPLHF.

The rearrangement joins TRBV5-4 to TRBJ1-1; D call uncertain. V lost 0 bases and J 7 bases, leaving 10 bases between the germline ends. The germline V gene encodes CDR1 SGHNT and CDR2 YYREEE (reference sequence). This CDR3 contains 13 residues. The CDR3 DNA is TGTGCCAGCAGCTTGGACAGATACCGTGAAGCTTTCTTT. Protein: CASSLDRYREAFF.

Here the CDR3 reads CASSPLGQRNQPQHF. The CDR3, as DNA: TGTGCCAGCAGTCCCCTGGGACAGAGAAATCAGCCCCAGCATTTT. V and J are TRBV6-5 and TRBJ1-5, with 7 bases lining up with TRBD1. Unmatched junction bases numbered 8, after V lost 5 bases and J lost 4 bases. The germline gives CDR1 MNHEY, CDR2 SVGAGI. The CDR3 has 15 residues.

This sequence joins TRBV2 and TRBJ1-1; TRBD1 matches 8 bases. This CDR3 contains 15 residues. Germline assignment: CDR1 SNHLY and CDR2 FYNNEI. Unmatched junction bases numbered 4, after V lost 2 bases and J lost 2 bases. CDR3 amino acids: CASSEQGASNTEAFF. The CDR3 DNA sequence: TGTGCCAGCAGTGAACAGGGGGCTAGTAACACTGAAGCTTTCTTT.

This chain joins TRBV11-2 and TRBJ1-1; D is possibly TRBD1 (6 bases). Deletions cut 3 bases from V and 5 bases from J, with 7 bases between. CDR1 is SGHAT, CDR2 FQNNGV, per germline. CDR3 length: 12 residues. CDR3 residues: CASSLQGTEAFF. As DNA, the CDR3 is TGTGCCAGCAGCTTGCAGGGGACTGAAGCTTTCTTT.

The CDR3 region has the DNA TGTGCCAGCAGCTTAAGCCTAAACACAGATACGCAGTATTTT. Translating gives CASSLSLNTDTQYF. This chain connects TRBV7-9 to TRBJ2-3; D is unclear. V was clipped by 2 bases and J by 2 bases, with 8 bases between them. The germline gives CDR1 SEHNR, CDR2 FQNEAQ (reference sequence). CDR3 length: 14 residues. Variable domain in full (rest from reference TRBV7-9 and TRBJ2-3): DTGVSQNPRHKITKRGQNVTFRCDPISEHNRLYWYRQTLGQGPEFLTYFQNEAQLEKSRLLSDRFSAERPKGSFSTLEIQRTEQGDSAMYLCASSLSLNTDTQYFGPGTRLTVL.

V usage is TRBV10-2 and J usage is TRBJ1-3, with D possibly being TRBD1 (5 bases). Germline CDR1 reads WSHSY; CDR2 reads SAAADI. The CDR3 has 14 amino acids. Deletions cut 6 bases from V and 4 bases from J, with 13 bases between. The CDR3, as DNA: TGCGCCAGCAGCCTATCAGGGTCGGGAAACACCATATATTTT. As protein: CASSLSGSGNTIYF.